This T cell receptor (beta chain) was sequenced during a study of T cell repertoires in cytomegalovirus infection. The overall study: A matching HLA type, together with CMV infection, was signaled by public TCR beta signatures. Overall study findings and caveats: People with CMV and the relevant HLA were identified by cumulative public TCR beta family frequency. HLA-C-restricted, CMV-specific TCR beta clonotypes were dominant ex vivo.

This clonotype has only a few counts. What it binds is not known. TCRdb redid the calling of the reads with MiXCR, one entry per CDR3 protein. The sample comprises some 700,000 distinct CDR3 sequences, about 40% of which are singletons, and about 2.8% rests with the top ten. The ends were cut back, 5 bases at V and 2 bases at J, with 10 bases in the middle. In germline, CDR1 is MNHNS, CDR2 SASEGT. The CDR3 covers 14 residues. Sequencing input: PBMCs. The TCR was taken from a human donor in good health (CMV status not recorded). Some clones in this sample may be carry-over from other donors' samples. V gene TRBV6-1 combines with J gene TRBJ1-5, with D hard to call. In nucleotides, the CDR3 is TGTGCCAGCAGTTTTCAGAGGGGCAATCAGCCCCAGCATTTT. It is translated as CASSFQRGNQPQHF.